The 26 T cell receptor beta chains given below trace back to one sample, sequenced in a study of blood T cell repertoires in COVID-19. Sequenced by immunoSEQ multiplex PCR; TCRdb stores in-frame clones only, minus some. This sample has about 480,000 clones, with about 89% found just once. The specimen was peripheral blood. The source is a woman in her twenties or thirties with acute or convalescent COVID-19.

V usage is TRBV2 and J usage is TRBJ2-3; D uncertain. V lost 6 bases and J lost 6, with 13 bases in between. Germline CDR1 reads SNHLY; CDR2 reads FYNNEI. The CDR3 totals 13 residues. CDR3 coding DNA: TGTGCCAGCAGGGGCCGGTGGGTCGATACGCAGTATTTT. Residues: CASRGRWVDTQYF.

This clone showed up just a few times. This rearrangement joins TRBV11-2 to TRBJ1-1; the D gene is possibly TRBD1 (6 bases). The V and J ends lost 3 bases and 11 bases respectively, with 16 bases between them. The V gene's germline CDR1 is SGHAT and CDR2 FQNNGV. The CDR3 has 13 amino acids. This CDR3 is CASSFIQGREAFF. Written as DNA, the CDR3 is TGTGCCAGCAGCTTCATACAGGGTAGAGAGGCTTTCTTT.

CDR3 loop: CASSVVSLNTEAFF. In nucleotides, the CDR3 is TGTGCCAGCAGCGTAGTGTCGTTGAACACTGAAGCTTTCTTT. The rearrangement joins TRBV9 to TRBJ1-1, with D unclear. Trimming pared 0 bases from V and 0 bases from J, leaving 6 bases between. CDR3 size: 14 residues. Germline-derived CDR1 and CDR2 are SGDLS and YYNGEE.

The chain couples TRBV10-3 to TRBJ2-3; D is uncertain. V was cut by 7 bases and J by 0 bases, with 11 bases left in between. This CDR3 contains 14 residues. The germline V gene has CDR1 ENHRY and CDR2 SYGVKD. CDR3: CAIKSYHSTDTQYF. DNA of the CDR3: TGTGCCATCAAGAGTTACCACAGCACAGATACGCAGTATTTT.

This clone was observed once. V gene TRBV28 combines with J gene TRBJ2-7; D is undetermined. V was clipped by 2 bases and J by 2 bases, with 10 bases between them. CDR1 is MDHEN, CDR2 SYDVKM, per germline. The CDR3 contains 14 residues. This chain's CDR3 is CASSLVTAPYEQYF. CDR3 nucleotides: TGTGCCAGCAGTTTAGTAACAGCACCCTACGAGCAGTACTTC.

This clone was picked up a small number of times. The chain employs TRBV6-5 and TRBJ1-1; D is unresolved. The germline V gene encodes CDR1 MNHEY and CDR2 SVGAGI. V was pared by 6 bases and J by 2 bases, with 13 bases between. This CDR3 has 14 residues. The CDR3: CASRDHGLNTEAFF. The DNA for the CDR3 is TGTGCCAGCAGAGACCACGGACTTAACACTGAAGCTTTCTTT.

The V call is TRBV2, the J call TRBJ1-1; 8 bases are shared with TRBD1. Germline-derived CDR1 and CDR2 are SNHLY and FYNNEI. This CDR3 has 12 residues. With V trimmed by 8 bases and J by 10 bases, 9 bases remained unmatched. CDR3 sequence: CASEAGGFLAFF. Written as DNA, the CDR3 is TGTGCCAGCGAAGCAGGGGGCTTTTTAGCTTTCTTT.

This clone appeared a single time. The CDR3 bases are TGCGCCAGCAGCGACCAGGGTCGGGCTAATGAAAAACTGTTTTTT. Amino acids: CASSDQGRANEKLFF. V usage is TRBV5-1 and J usage is TRBJ1-4; D may be TRBD1 (5 bases). The germline V gene has CDR1 SGHRS and CDR2 YFSETQ. V was clipped by 4 bases and J by 3 bases, with 13 bases between them. There are 15 residues in the CDR3.

This clone occurred once. V is TRBV12-3 or TRBV12-4 and J is TRBJ2-7; D gene uncertain. Trimming removed 6 bases from V and 4 bases from J, with 10 bases in between. This CDR3 is built from 12 residues. CDR3 sequence (DNA): TGTGCCAGCAGCTTAACAGATTACGAGCAGTACTTC. Translating gives CASSLTDYEQYF.

CDR3 in DNA: TGTGCCAGCGGGGACGGACAGGGTACGCCCCAGCATTTT. Translation gives CASGDGQGTPQHF. This chain joins TRBV19 and TRBJ1-5; 8 positions match TRBD1. The CDR3 runs 13 residues. Germline assignment: CDR1 LNHDA and CDR2 SQIVND (reference sequence). V was pared by 9 bases and J by 9 bases, with 10 bases of the junction left unmatched.

This sequence joins TRBV5-1 and TRBJ2-2; 10 nucleotides agree with TRBD2. V was clipped by 0 bases and J by 5 bases; unmatched bases: 10. Germline-derived CDR1 and CDR2 are SGHRS and YFSETQ. This CDR3 spans 18 amino acids. The chain's CDR3 is CASSLALSSGGQTGELFF. DNA for the CDR3: TGCGCCAGCAGCTTGGCCCTATCTAGCGGGGGCCAAACCGGGGAGCTGTTTTTT.

This chain connects TRBV5-5 to TRBJ2-1, with 7 bases matching TRBD1. J lost 5 bases, V lost 0 bases, and 8 bases had no gene match. The germline V gene encodes CDR1 SGHKS and CDR2 YYEKEE (reference sequence). This CDR3 comprises 16 residues. The CDR3 DNA follows: TGTGCCAGCAGCTTGGCTGTGACAGGGTACAACAATGAGCAGTTCTTC. This sequence encodes CASSLAVTGYNNEQFF.

The genes are TRBV5-4 and TRBJ1-2; perhaps TRBD1 as D (5 bases). The V gene's germline CDR1 is SGHNT and CDR2 YYREEE (reference sequence). V was pared by 2 bases and J by 4 bases, with 9 bases between. The length of the CDR3 is 13 residues. CDR3 sequence reads: CASSFDRSYGYTF. The CDR3 DNA reads as TGTGCCAGCAGCTTCGACAGATCCTATGGCTACACCTTC.

This clone was observed a single time. The chain links TRBV4-1 to TRBJ1-1; no firm D call. CDR3 length: 16 residues. Trimming removed 0 bases at V and 4 bases at J, with 15 bases between. Per germline, CDR1 MGHRA and CDR2 YSYEKL. The CDR3 nucleotides are TGCGCCAGCAGCCAAGATAACCCGCTGGGAGGCACTGAAGCTTTCTTT. It yields the protein CASSQDNPLGGTEAFF.

This chain uses TRBV4-1 with TRBJ1-2, with 12 bases that match TRBD1. Germline assignment: CDR1 MGHRA and CDR2 YSYEKL. The CDR3 consists of 15 residues. V lost 4 bases and J lost 5; bases outside the gene matches: 5. For the CDR3, the DNA is TGCGCCAGCAGCCCGGGACAGGGGGCAAGGTATGGCTACACCTTC. Translation: CASSPGQGARYGYTF.

The DNA of the CDR3 is TGTGCCAGCAGCTTAAGGACGGGGAGCCCCTACGAGCAGTACTTC. It translates to CASSLRTGSPYEQYF. The V call is TRBV7-2, the J call TRBJ2-7; a weak D match, TRBD2 (5 bases). The CDR3 runs to 15 residues. V was pared by 2 bases and J by 2 bases, with 13 bases between. Germline V CDR1 and CDR2: SGHTA, FQGNSA.

This clone was observed once. The sample carries other DNA sequences with the same CDR3. The V gene is TRBV5-1, the J gene TRBJ1-1; no reliable D call. V lost 0 bases to trimming and J lost 3 bases, with 6 bases between them. Germline CDR1 is SGHRS and CDR2 is YFSETQ. The CDR3 extends over 13 amino acids. The CDR3 here is CASSLGRDTEAFF. For the CDR3, the DNA is TGCGCCAGCAGCTTGGGCCGGGACACTGAAGCTTTCTTT. The whole variable domain, remainder taken from reference TRBV5-1 and TRBJ1-1, is KAGVTQTPRYLIKTRGQQVTLSCSPISGHRSVSWYQQTPGQGLQFLFEYFSETQRNKGNFPGRFSGRQFSNSRSEMNVSTLELGDSALYLCASSLGRDTEAFFGQGTRLTVV.

The chain couples TRBV19 to TRBJ2-5; 9 bases are shared with TRBD2. The CDR3 length is 13 residues. Germline loops: CDR1 LNHDA, CDR2 SQIVND (reference sequence). V lost 6 bases and J lost 3; bases outside the gene matches: 2. Written as DNA, the CDR3 is TGTGCCAGTAGAGCGGGGGGAGAAGAGACCCAGTACTTC. Translation gives CASRAGGEETQYF.

V is TRBV5-1 and J is TRBJ2-2, with 10 positions matching TRBD2. Per the germline V gene, CDR1 is SGHRS and CDR2 is YFSETQ. CDR3 length: 16 residues. V dropped 5 bases and J dropped 1; count of bases not matched to a gene: 5. CDR3 coding DNA: TGCGCCAGCAGACTCCGGACTAGCGGGAACACCGGGGAGCTGTTTTTT. Translation: CASRLRTSGNTGELFF.

This rearrangement joins TRBV7-8 to TRBJ1-1; TRBD1 matches at 7 bases. J gave up 4 bases and V 2 bases, and 4 bases lay outside the gene matches. Germline CDR1 SGHVS, CDR2 FQNEAQ. This CDR3 comprises 14 residues. CDR3 sequence (DNA): TGTGCCAGCAGCTTATTCACAGGGGCCACTGAAGCTTTCTTT. It yields the protein CASSLFTGATEAFF. Drawing the rest from reference TRBV7-8 and TRBJ1-1, the complete variable domain is GAGVSQSPRYKVAKRGQDVALRCDPISGHVSLFWYQQALGQGPEFLTYFQNEAQLDKSGLPSDRFFAERPEGSVSTLKIQRTQQEDSAVYLCASSLFTGATEAFFGQGTRLTVV.

The chain links TRBV6-5 to TRBJ2-1; 8 positions agree with TRBD2. Germline V CDR1 and CDR2: MNHEY, SVGAGI. The CDR3 runs 12 residues. After removal of 5 bases from V and 13 bases from J, the junction contained 7 bases not matched to a gene. The CDR3 nucleotides read TGTGCCAGCAGTCCGGGAGGGGTTGGACAGTTCTTC. Protein: CASSPGGVGQFF.

This sequence joins TRBV3-1 (or the pseudogene TRBV3-2) and TRBJ1-1; the D gene is possibly TRBD1 (6 bases). CDR3 length equals 14 residues. The germline CDR1 and CDR2 sequences are LGHDT and YNNKEL (reference sequence). V was clipped by 1 base and J by 5 bases, with 11 bases between them. The CDR3 reads CASSQAQGRTEAFF. CDR3 DNA: TGTGCCAGCAGCCAAGCACAGGGTCGGACTGAAGCTTTCTTT.

The rearrangement links TRBV9 to TRBJ2-5; no clear D gene. Germline loops: CDR1 SGDLS, CDR2 YYNGEE. The CDR3 sequence is 15 residues long. V was trimmed by 0 bases and J by 5 bases, leaving 14 bases between them. The DNA of the CDR3 is TGTGCCAGCAGCGTAGCTGGTCACCCTGCGGAGACCCAGTACTTC. Protein product: CASSVAGHPAETQYF.

The chain has TRBV28 and TRBJ2-2, with D possibly being TRBD2 (7 bases). Germline CDR1 MDHEN, CDR2 SYDVKM. This CDR3 contains 17 residues. Trimming removed 2 bases from V and 4 bases from J, with 17 bases in between. Here the CDR3 reads CASSLRGGGPSTGELFF. As DNA, the CDR3 is TGTGCCAGCAGTTTAAGGGGGGGAGGGCCGAGCACCGGGGAGCTGTTTTTT. Full variable domain (missing parts from reference TRBV28 and TRBJ2-2): DVKVTQSSRYLVKRTGEKVFLECVQDMDHENMFWYRQDPGLGLRLIYFSYDVKMKEKGDIPEGYSVSREKKERFSLILESASTNQTSMYLCASSLRGGGPSTGELFFGEGSRLTVL.

The rearrangement links TRBV6-5 to TRBJ1-1; D is uncertain. Trimming pared 8 bases from V and 3 bases from J, leaving 19 bases between. The germline V gene has CDR1 MNHEY and CDR2 SVGAGI. The CDR3 loop spans 15 amino acids. In DNA form, the CDR3 reads TGTGCCAGCTCTGGGCGAAGAGTCGTGGACACTGAAGCTTTCTTT. Its protein is CASSGRRVVDTEAFF.

This rearrangement joins TRBV6-5 to TRBJ2-2; 7 positions agree with TRBD1. V dropped 2 bases and J dropped 11; count of bases not matched to a gene: 5. Germline CDR1 MNHEY, CDR2 SVGAGI. This CDR3 has 13 amino acids. CDR3 region: CASSYGTDSELFF. In DNA, the CDR3 is TGTGCCAGCAGTTACGGGACAGATAGCGAGCTGTTTTTT.